A single sample is the source of the 31 T cell receptor beta chains below, sequenced in a study of cytomegalovirus exposure and HLA in healthy donors. PCR used 60 Vbeta primers and 13 Jbeta primers. Repertoires were generated with immunoSEQ multiplex PCR, while TCRdb's copy carries only in-frame clones and drops some. The table includes approximately 130,000 clones, just under 90% detected once. Material: PBMCs. These receptors were taken from a woman aged 25 to 45 in good health and CMV-seronegative.

The V call is TRBV25-1, the J call TRBJ2-1; the match to TRBD1 covers 12 bases. Germline lookup yields CDR1 MGHDK and CDR2 SYGVNS. The V gene end was trimmed by 6 bases and the J gene end by 3 bases; junction bases not matched to a gene: 9. CDR3 size: 17 residues. CDR3 in amino acids: CASRGTGGRNYYNEQFF. CDR3 nucleotide sequence: TGTGCCAGCAGAGGGACAGGGGGCCGTAATTACTACAATGAGCAGTTCTTC.

The chain couples TRBV19 to TRBJ2-4, with TRBD2 as a possible D gene (6 bases). Per the germline V gene, CDR1 is LNHDA and CDR2 is SQIVND (reference sequence). V was clipped by 3 bases and J by 9 bases, with 12 bases between them. This CDR3 has 13 amino acids. The CDR3 region is CASSMRRDGIQYF. CDR3 nucleotides: TGTGCCAGTAGTATGCGGAGGGATGGCATTCAGTACTTC.

The chain has TRBV18 and TRBJ2-7; TRBD1 matches at 9 bases. Germline V gives CDR1 KGHSH, CDR2 LQKENI. V shed 3 bases, J shed 4 bases, and the junction held 4 bases outside the gene matches. This CDR3 has 14 residues. CDR3 in amino acids: CASSPGTGRYEQYF. CDR3 nucleotides: TGTGCCAGCTCACCCGGGACAGGGAGGTACGAGCAGTACTTC.

The V call is TRBV29-1, the J call TRBJ1-4; 12 bases are shared with TRBD1. The V gene end was trimmed by 5 bases and the J gene end by 8 bases; junction bases not matched to a gene: 6. The CDR3 is 14 residues long. CDR1 is SQVTM, CDR2 ANQGSEA, per germline. CDR3 nucleotide sequence: TGCAGCGTTTTGGGACAGGGGGCTGGAGAAAAACTGTTTTTT. It is translated as CSVLGQGAGEKLFF.

V gene TRBV5-1 combines with J gene TRBJ2-7, with D maybe TRBD1 (6 bases). Between the trimmed V and J ends, which lost 0 bases and 0 bases, there was a span of 13 bases. The germline V gene has CDR1 SGHRS and CDR2 YFSETQ. The CDR3 has 16 residues. Here the CDR3 reads CASSLDGQPPSYEQYF. CDR3 bases: TGCGCCAGCAGCTTGGATGGACAGCCCCCCTCCTACGAGCAGTACTTC.

This clone is a singleton in its sample. This chain joins TRBV19 and TRBJ2-7; D might be TRBD1 (6 bases). Per germline, CDR1 LNHDA and CDR2 SQIVND (reference sequence). Trimming took off 3 bases at V and 2 bases at J, with 17 bases between the two ends. The CDR3 sequence is 16 residues long. Here the CDR3 DNA reads TGTGCCAGTAGTATTGGACCCGGGACAATTACCTACGAGCAGTACTTC. This sequence encodes CASSIGPGTITYEQYF.

The chain joins TRBV15 to TRBJ1-1; 7 nucleotides agree with TRBD1. The J segment lost 2 bases and the V segment lost 3 bases, leaving 3 bases of the junction unmatched. The CDR3 extends over 14 amino acids. Germline V gene data show CDR1 as LNHNV and CDR2 as YYDKDF (reference sequence). The CDR3 reads CATSSRQGNTEAFF. The CDR3 nucleotides read TGTGCCACCAGCAGCAGACAGGGAAACACTGAAGCTTTCTTT.

The rearrangement links TRBV4-3 to TRBJ2-2; 8 nucleotides align to TRBD1. The CDR3 consists of 16 residues. Germline assignment: CDR1 LGHNA and CDR2 YSLEER. J was trimmed by 4 bases and V by 3 bases; bases with no gene match: 7. The chain's CDR3 is CASSQIGQGGTGELFF. The CDR3 DNA follows: TGCGCCAGCAGCCAGATCGGACAGGGTGGCACCGGGGAGCTGTTTTTT.

The genes are TRBV9 and TRBJ2-1; 10 bases line up with TRBD2. Germline V gene lookup returns CDR1 SGDLS and CDR2 YYNGEE. V lost 3 bases and J lost 8; bases outside the gene matches: 14. The CDR3 spans 17 residues. The CDR3 loop is CASSAPLAGGRVDEQFF. The CDR3 DNA reads as TGTGCCAGCAGCGCGCCATTAGCGGGGGGCCGGGTCGATGAGCAGTTCTTC.

The chain has TRBV30 and TRBJ2-3; tentatively, D is TRBD1 (5 bases). V was clipped by 4 bases and J by 2 bases, with 13 bases between them. Germline V gene lookup returns CDR1 GTSNPN and CDR2 SVGIG (reference sequence). The CDR3 totals 14 residues. CDR3 in amino acids: CAWKRGPLTDTQYF. The CDR3, as DNA: TGTGCCTGGAAAAGGGGCCCACTCACAGATACGCAGTATTTT.

The genes are TRBV30 and TRBJ2-1; D ambiguous. This CDR3 has 14 residues. Germline CDR1 and CDR2: GTSNPN and SVGIG (reference sequence). Trimming pared 5 bases from V and 1 base from J, leaving 12 bases between. The CDR3 spells CAWAPAISYNEQFF. The CDR3 bases are TGTGCCTGGGCTCCCGCTATATCCTACAATGAGCAGTTCTTC. The variable domain in full, with the rest retrieved from reference TRBV30 and TRBJ2-1, is SQTIHQWPATLVQPVGSPLSLECTVEGTSNPNLYWYRQAAGRGLQLLFYSVGIGQISSEVPQNLSASRPQDRQFILSSKKLLLSDSGFYLCAWAPAISYNEQFFGPGTRLTVL.

The V call is TRBV9, the J call TRBJ1-5; D possibly corresponds to TRBD1 (5 bases). The CDR3 sequence is 13 residues long. Germline V lookup: CDR1 SGDLS, CDR2 YYNGEE. Deletions cut 4 bases from V and 6 bases from J, with 11 bases between. The CDR3 loop is CASSLMGGQPQHF. The CDR3 DNA reads as TGTGCCAGCAGCCTGATGGGGGGTCAGCCCCAGCATTTT.

As regards this clone: The identical CDR3 is also encoded by other nucleotide sequences in the sample. V and J are TRBV16 and TRBJ2-7, with a possible D match to TRBD2 (7 bases). CDR1 and CDR2 (germline): KGHSY, FQNENV. There are 15 residues in the CDR3. Deletions cut 0 bases from V and 6 bases from J, with 15 bases between. The CDR3 DNA sequence: TGTGCCAGCAGCCAATCGGGGACGGGGGGCTCCGAGCAGTACTTC. Protein sequence: CASSQSGTGGSEQYF.

A note on this clone: At one end the junction does not follow the germline gene, possibly because of a read error. This chain links TRBV6-6 with TRBJ1-1; maybe TRBD1 (6 bases). Germline assignment: CDR1 MNHNY and CDR2 SVGAGI (reference sequence). This CDR3 is built from 15 residues. Written as DNA, the CDR3 is TGTGCCAGCGGTTACTCTCCAGGGGTGGGCACTGAAGCTTTCTTT. It translates to CASGYSPGVGTEAFF.

CDR3 nucleotides: TGTGCCAGCAGTTTATCACGCGGTAGCGGGGCACCCTACGAGCAGTACTTC. As protein: CASSLSRGSGAPYEQYF. This sequence joins TRBV27 and TRBJ2-7; 8 bases line up with TRBD2. After removal of 0 bases from V and 2 bases from J, the junction contained 9 bases not matched to a gene. From germline, CDR1 is MNHEY and CDR2 SMNVEV (reference sequence). The CDR3 totals 17 residues.

The rearrangement joins TRBV6-5 to TRBJ2-3; 10 nucleotides align to TRBD2. Germline V gene data show CDR1 as MNHEY and CDR2 as SVGAGI. The CDR3 loop spans 15 amino acids. After removal of 3 bases from V and 4 bases from J, the junction contained 4 bases not matched to a gene. CDR3 protein: CASSYRGTSADTQYF. The CDR3 DNA follows: TGTGCCAGCAGTTATCGGGGGACTAGCGCAGATACGCAGTATTTT.

Only a few counts were recorded for this clone. V and J are TRBV5-6 and TRBJ2-7; weak D call: TRBD1 (5 bases). CDR3 size: 14 residues. V was cut by 2 bases and J by 3 bases, with 12 bases left in between. Germline CDR1 is SGHDT and CDR2 is YYEEEE. CDR3 in DNA: TGTGCCAGCAGCTTCGGTTCGGACATCTACGAGCAGTACTTC. It translates to CASSFGSDIYEQYF.

J is TRBJ1-1 and V is TRBV6-1; TRBD1 matches at 10 bases. From germline, CDR1 is MNHNS and CDR2 SASEGT. The CDR3 is made up of 14 amino acids. V was clipped by 5 bases and J by 3 bases; unmatched bases: 3. The CDR3 sequence: CASSHGQGDTEAFF. CDR3 coding DNA: TGTGCCAGCAGTCACGGACAGGGGGACACTGAAGCTTTCTTT.

The chain is built from TRBV2 and TRBJ2-7; D is perhaps TRBD2 (5 bases). The CDR3 extends over 12 amino acids. Trimming pared 6 bases from V and 11 bases from J, leaving 17 bases between. Germline assignment: CDR1 SNHLY and CDR2 FYNNEI. For the CDR3, the DNA is TGTGCCAGCAGCCCCCGGGAAAAGAGTAAGTACTTC. Amino acid sequence: CASSPREKSKYF.

The rearrangement joins TRBV2 to TRBJ2-7; possible D gene TRBD1, 5 bases. V was shortened by 1 base and J by 3 bases, with 7 bases between the two germline ends. Looked up from germline, CDR1 is SNHLY and CDR2 is FYNNEI. The CDR3 runs 13 residues. CDR3 in DNA: TGTGCCAGCAGTGAAGGACAGATCTACGAGCAGTACTTC. It specifies CASSEGQIYEQYF.

The genes are TRBV4-1 and TRBJ1-6, with D unresolved. The V end lost 1 base, the J end lost 9 bases, and 16 bases lay between the germline ends. CDR3 length equals 16 residues. Germline loops: CDR1 MGHRA, CDR2 YSYEKL. The CDR3 sequence: CASSQVLRGRASPLHF. The CDR3 coding sequence is TGCGCCAGCAGCCAAGTTTTGCGAGGGCGCGCTTCACCCCTCCACTTT.

This sequence joins TRBV7-6 and TRBJ2-7; D perhaps matches TRBD2 (6 bases). The CDR3 consists of 13 residues. Trimming pared 0 bases from V and 6 bases from J, leaving 9 bases between. Germline lookup yields CDR1 SGHVS and CDR2 FNYEAQ. In DNA form, the CDR3 reads TGTGCCAGCAGCTTAGCGGGAGGCGGCGAGCAGTACTTC. This sequence encodes CASSLAGGGEQYF.

The V gene is TRBV4-3, the J gene TRBJ1-4, with 8 positions matching TRBD1. V shed 1 base, J shed 10 bases, and the junction held 5 bases outside the gene matches. The germline V gene has CDR1 LGHNA and CDR2 YSLEER. The CDR3 contains 14 residues. The CDR3: CASSQGTGKGKLFF. The CDR3 DNA is TGCGCCAGCAGCCAAGGGACAGGGAAGGGAAAACTGTTTTTT.

The CDR3 protein is CASSLAGTGLPNEQFF. In DNA, the CDR3 is TGCGCCAGCAGCTTGGCGGGTACAGGGCTGCCCAATGAGCAGTTCTTC. The chain employs TRBV5-1 and TRBJ2-1; tentatively, D is TRBD1 (6 bases). This CDR3 spans 16 amino acids. CDR1 is SGHRS, CDR2 YFSETQ, per germline. The V end was cut by 0 bases, the J end by 6 bases, with 16 bases between.

V gene TRBV5-1 combines with J gene TRBJ1-3; 9 nucleotides agree with TRBD1. V gave up 2 bases and J gave up 0 bases; unmatched junction bases: 6. Germline CDR1 and CDR2: SGHRS and YFSETQ. This CDR3 has 17 amino acids. The CDR3 DNA sequence: TGCGCCAGCAGCTTAAGGACAGGGGCCGACTCTGGAAACACCATATATTTT. Its translation is CASSLRTGADSGNTIYF.

The rearrangement uses TRBV19 and TRBJ1-1; D unresolved. The V gene lost 5 bases and the J gene lost 1 base, with 8 bases spanning the gap. Looked up from germline, CDR1 is LNHDA and CDR2 is SQIVND (reference sequence). The CDR3 spans 13 residues. In nucleotides, the CDR3 is TGTGCCAGTAGTCTAGCGGGGAACACTGAAGCTTTCTTT. The encoded protein is CASSLAGNTEAFF. The entire variable domain, with the rest obtained from reference TRBV19 and TRBJ1-1, is as follows: DGGITQSPKYLFRKEGQNVTLSCEQNLNHDAMYWYRQDPGQGLRLIYYSQIVNDFQKGDIAEGYSVSREKKESFPLTVTSAQKNPTAFYLCASSLAGNTEAFFGQGTRLTVV.

This chain connects TRBV10-2 to TRBJ2-1; 12 bases line up with TRBD2. The CDR3 spans 15 residues. Germline-derived CDR1 and CDR2 are WSHSY and SAAADI. Trimming cost V 2 bases and J 9 bases; bases outside gene matches: 5. CDR3 in DNA: TGCGCCAGCAGTGAGGTGGCTAGCGGGGGGGGTGAGCAGTTCTTC. Translating gives CASSEVASGGGEQFF.

The genes are TRBV9 and TRBJ1-2; D unresolved. Trimming stripped 0 bases from V and 4 bases from J, with 7 bases between. Germline lookup yields CDR1 SGDLS and CDR2 YYNGEE. The CDR3 contains 13 residues. The CDR3 loop reads CASSVDVAYGYTF. CDR3 DNA: TGTGCCAGCAGCGTAGATGTGGCCTATGGCTACACCTTC.

CDR3 loop: CASSLALSTDTDTQYF. CDR3 coding DNA: TGTGCCAGCAGCTTAGCTCTATCGACAGACACAGATACGCAGTATTTT. The chain carries TRBV7-9 and TRBJ2-3, with D possibly matching TRBD1 (5 bases). From germline, CDR1 is SEHNR and CDR2 FQNEAQ (reference sequence). The CDR3 extends over 16 amino acids. Trimming left V 0 bases short and J 2 bases short, with 12 bases between.

This chain connects TRBV6-6 to TRBJ2-5; the match to TRBD1 covers 8 bases. V shed 0 bases and J 3 bases; nucleotides not matched to a gene: 6. Germline CDR1 MNHNY, CDR2 SVGAGI (reference sequence). This CDR3 is built from 16 residues. The CDR3 sequence is CASSYSMGQVKETQYF. DNA for the CDR3: TGTGCCAGCAGTTACTCGATGGGACAGGTCAAAGAGACCCAGTACTTC.

This rearrangement joins TRBV5-1 to TRBJ2-3; 9 nucleotides match TRBD2. Germline CDR1 and CDR2: SGHRS and YFSETQ. CDR3 size: 17 residues. V gave up 1 base and J gave up 1 base; unmatched junction bases: 7. Here the CDR3 reads CASSLISIAGGTDTQYF. The CDR3 DNA sequence: TGCGCCAGCAGCTTGATTTCGATAGCGGGGGGCACAGATACGCAGTATTTT.